The 19 T cell receptor beta chains presented below share a single source sample, sequenced in a study of T cell responses to AZD1222 COVID-19 vaccine. Sequencing was performed with immunoSEQ multiplex PCR; in TCRdb, only in-frame clones are kept and a portion is missing. Here the sample spans roughly 120,000 clones, 91% being singletons. Here the sequenced sample was peripheral blood, taken on day 0 of AZD1222 vaccination. Every receptor here comes from an adult in good health.

This clone occurred once. V gene TRBV6-5 combines with J gene TRBJ2-5, with D unresolved. The CDR3 is made up of 14 amino acids. Germline V gene lookup returns CDR1 MNHEY and CDR2 SVGAGI. V lost 2 bases and J 2 bases, leaving 9 bases between the germline ends. The CDR3 region has the DNA TGTGCCAGCAGTTACACCTCAGGTCAAGAGACCCAGTACTTC. Translated: CASSYTSGQETQYF.

The chain employs TRBV27 and TRBJ1-2; D not certain. The CDR3 runs to 13 residues. The V gene's germline CDR1 is MNHEY and CDR2 SMNVEV (reference sequence). V shed 3 bases and J shed 4 bases, with 9 bases lying between them. The CDR3 reads CASSFGPIYGYTF. The CDR3 nucleotides are TGTGCCAGCAGTTTCGGGCCGATCTATGGCTACACCTTC.

V gene TRBV9 combines with J gene TRBJ2-5; D is perhaps TRBD2 (6 bases). The CDR3 spans 12 residues. V was cut by 0 bases and J by 9 bases, with 9 bases left in between. Germline V lookup: CDR1 SGDLS, CDR2 YYNGEE. The CDR3 loop reads CASSVGGGAQYF. DNA for the CDR3: TGTGCCAGCAGCGTAGGGGGCGGGGCCCAGTACTTC.

This clone was counted once. The rearrangement uses TRBV7-2 and TRBJ2-1; perhaps TRBD1 as D (5 bases). V was trimmed by 1 base and J by 6 bases, leaving 16 bases between them. CDR1 is SGHTA, CDR2 FQGNSA, per germline. The CDR3 sequence is 16 residues long. The CDR3 region has the DNA TGTGCCAGCAGCTTAGTTCGGGCAGGGATCGGCAATGAGCAGTTCTTC. It translates to CASSLVRAGIGNEQFF.

The chain recombines TRBV6-6 with TRBJ1-5, with TRBD1 identical over 7 bases. Germline trimming cut 6 bases from V and 6 bases from J; bases unmatched to any gene: 11. The CDR3 is made up of 15 amino acids. Looked up from germline, CDR1 is MNHNY and CDR2 is SVGAGI (reference sequence). This CDR3 reads CASSTDRERRQPQHF. The CDR3 bases are TGTGCCAGCAGCACTGACAGGGAACGTCGTCAGCCCCAGCATTTT.

The chain employs TRBV19 and TRBJ1-1, with D perhaps TRBD1 (6 bases). From germline, CDR1 is LNHDA and CDR2 SQIVND (reference sequence). With 5 bases removed from V and 0 bases from J, the gap between germline ends came to 10 bases. The CDR3 consists of 14 residues. For the CDR3, the DNA is TGTGCCAGTAGTCGTACAGGGCTGAACACTGAAGCTTTCTTT. It encodes CASSRTGLNTEAFF.

The CDR3 protein is CASRDGLAGTYNEQFF. The CDR3 nucleotides read TGCGCCAGCAGGGACGGACTAGCGGGCACCTACAATGAGCAGTTCTTC. This rearrangement joins TRBV5-1 to TRBJ2-1; 11 bases line up with TRBD2. There are 16 residues in the CDR3. The V gene's germline CDR1 is SGHRS and CDR2 YFSETQ. V lost 5 bases and J lost 2; bases outside the gene matches: 6.

The chain links TRBV7-9 to TRBJ1-2, with 9 bases identical to TRBD1. The CDR3 length is 16 residues. Germline CDR1 reads SEHNR; CDR2 reads FQNEAQ (reference sequence). After removal of 1 base from V and 0 bases from J, the junction contained 3 bases not matched to a gene. The CDR3 protein is CASSLGQGDANYGYTF. The CDR3 nucleotides are TGTGCCAGCAGCTTAGGACAGGGGGACGCTAACTATGGCTACACCTTC.

The chain links TRBV2 to TRBJ1-1; 9 bases fit TRBD1. V dropped 9 bases and J dropped 3; count of bases not matched to a gene: 8. Germline values: CDR1 SNHLY, CDR2 FYNNEI. This CDR3 has 14 residues. The CDR3 DNA reads as TGTGCCAGTACCCCGGGACAGGGAGACACTGAAGCTTTCTTT. It encodes CASTPGQGDTEAFF.

The CDR3, as DNA: TGTGCCAGTAGTATAATAGCGGGAGATTCCTACGAGCAGTACTTC. This gives the protein CASSIIAGDSYEQYF. The V gene is TRBV19, the J gene TRBJ2-7; TRBD2 matches at 9 bases. The germline V gene has CDR1 LNHDA and CDR2 SQIVND (reference sequence). V shed 2 bases, J shed 1 base, and the junction held 3 bases outside the gene matches. This CDR3 is built from 15 residues.

This sequence joins TRBV5-1 and TRBJ2-1; TRBD1 is a possible D gene (5 bases). V lost 0 bases and J 4 bases, leaving 8 bases between the germline ends. The CDR3 is made up of 14 amino acids. Per germline, CDR1 SGHRS and CDR2 YFSETQ. The CDR3: CASSLGRDYNEQFF. CDR3 bases: TGCGCCAGCAGCTTGGGCAGGGATTACAATGAGCAGTTCTTC. Full variable domain (rest looked up from reference TRBV5-1 and TRBJ2-1): KAGVTQTPRYLIKTRGQQVTLSCSPISGHRSVSWYQQTPGQGLQFLFEYFSETQRNKGNFPGRFSGRQFSNSRSEMNVSTLELGDSALYLCASSLGRDYNEQFFGPGTRLTVL.

The chain links TRBV5-8 to TRBJ2-4; the D gene is possibly TRBD2 (6 bases). This CDR3 has 14 amino acids. The germline V and J ends were trimmed by 2 bases and 4 bases, with 10 bases remaining between them. Germline V CDR1 and CDR2: SGHTS, YDEGEE. For the CDR3, the DNA is TGTGCCAGCAGCTTACGACTAGTTAAAAACATTCAGTACTTC. Amino acids: CASSLRLVKNIQYF.

This rearrangement joins TRBV19 to TRBJ1-3; D unclear. Trimming pared 6 bases from V and 3 bases from J, leaving 9 bases between. CDR1 is LNHDA and CDR2 is SQIVND in the germline V gene (reference sequence). The CDR3 runs to 13 residues. CDR3 nucleotide sequence: TGTGCCAGTAGCCGGGGATTTGGAAACACCATATATTTT. Translation: CASSRGFGNTIYF.

This chain joins TRBV3-1 (or the pseudogene TRBV3-2) and TRBJ2-3; TRBD2 matches at 11 bases. The CDR3 has 18 residues. The J segment lost 7 bases and the V segment lost 0 bases, leaving 12 bases of the junction unmatched. CDR1 and CDR2 from the germline V gene are LGHDT and YNNKEL (reference sequence). The CDR3 region has the DNA TGTGCCAGCAGCCAAGAATCGAAGGTAGCGGGGGGGACTTATACGCAGTATTTT. Its protein product is CASSQESKVAGGTYTQYF.

The rearrangement uses TRBV18 and TRBJ2-7; D may be TRBD1 (6 bases). Germline assignment: CDR1 KGHSH and CDR2 LQKENI. The CDR3 consists of 13 residues. Trimming shortened V by 6 bases and J by 5 bases, and 14 bases separated the two germline ends. CDR3 nucleotide sequence: TGTGCCAGCTCCGGACAGCTACTTCACGAGCAGTACTTC. It specifies CASSGQLLHEQYF.

The gene calls are TRBV12-3 or TRBV12-4 and TRBJ2-7; 7 nucleotides line up with TRBD1. This CDR3 region has 13 residues. Trimming removed 3 bases from V and 3 bases from J; junction bases left unmatched: 2. This chain's CDR3 is CASSFGQVYEQYF. CDR3 nucleotides: TGTGCCAGCAGTTTCGGACAGGTCTACGAGCAGTACTTC.

The V gene is TRBV29-1, the J gene TRBJ2-1; D remains ambiguous. The CDR3 sequence is 10 residues long. Trimming removed 3 bases at V and 6 bases at J, with 3 bases between. In germline, CDR1 is SQVTM, CDR2 ANQGSEA. CDR3 region: CSVERNEQFF. For the CDR3, the DNA is TGCAGCGTTGAGCGCAATGAGCAGTTCTTC.

The gene calls are TRBV7-2 and TRBJ1-5; unclear D gene. V shed 6 bases and J shed 2 bases, with 14 bases lying between them. This CDR3 spans 15 amino acids. The germline CDR1 and CDR2 sequences are SGHTA and FQGNSA. This chain's CDR3 is CASSPVGVGNQPQHF. The CDR3 DNA is TGTGCCAGCAGTCCGGTGGGAGTGGGCAATCAGCCCCAGCATTTT.

The CDR3: CASSGPGREGIDGYTF. The DNA of the CDR3 is TGCGCCAGCAGCGGACCGGGCAGGGAGGGAATTGATGGCTACACCTTC. The gene calls are TRBV10-1 and TRBJ1-2, with D perhaps TRBD1 (5 bases). Germline V gene data show CDR1 as WNHNN and CDR2 as SYGVQD (reference sequence). This CDR3 is 16 amino acids long. V dropped 6 bases and J dropped 6 bases, with 23 bases sitting between them.